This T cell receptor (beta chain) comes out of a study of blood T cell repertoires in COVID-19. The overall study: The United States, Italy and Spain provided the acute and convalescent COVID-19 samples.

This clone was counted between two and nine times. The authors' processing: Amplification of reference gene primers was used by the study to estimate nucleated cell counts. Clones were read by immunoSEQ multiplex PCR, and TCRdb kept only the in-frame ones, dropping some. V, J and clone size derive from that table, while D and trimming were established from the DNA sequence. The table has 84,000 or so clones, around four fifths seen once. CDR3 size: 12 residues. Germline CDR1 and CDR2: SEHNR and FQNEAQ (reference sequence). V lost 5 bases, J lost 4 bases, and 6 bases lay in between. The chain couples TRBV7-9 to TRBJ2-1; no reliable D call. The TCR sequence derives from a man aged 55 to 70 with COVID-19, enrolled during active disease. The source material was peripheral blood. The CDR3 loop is CASSPYYNEQFF. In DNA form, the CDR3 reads TGTGCCAGCAGCCCCTATTACAATGAGCAGTTCTTC.